These 17 T cell receptor beta chains were all obtained from the same sample, sequenced in a study of blood T cell repertoires in COVID-19. Sequencing used immunoSEQ multiplex PCR; TCRdb keeps in-frame clones, though not all of them. The sample shows about 310,000 clones, roughly 90% of them seen only once. Specimen: peripheral blood. These receptors all stem from a woman in her thirties with COVID-19, enrolled during active disease.

The chain recombines TRBV11-2 with TRBJ1-6; D uncertain. V was cut by 5 bases and J by 0 bases, with 8 bases left in between. The V gene's germline CDR1 is SGHAT and CDR2 FQNNGV. The CDR3 spans 15 residues. As DNA, the CDR3 is TGTGCCAGCAGCACACAAAGCTCCTATAATTCACCCCTCCACTTT. Protein: CASSTQSSYNSPLHF.

The chain employs TRBV11-3 and TRBJ1-1, with a tentative D call TRBD1 (6 bases). V dropped 5 bases and J dropped 6 bases, with 13 bases sitting between them. CDR3 length equals 13 residues. Germline CDR1 and CDR2: SGHNT and YENEEA. The CDR3 is CASSAQGISEAFF. The CDR3, as DNA: TGTGCCAGCAGCGCCCAGGGGATTTCTGAAGCTTTCTTT.

This clone has only one observation. The V gene is TRBV30, the J gene TRBJ1-2; D ambiguous. Trimming removed 0 bases at V and 9 bases at J, with 8 bases between. From germline, CDR1 is GTSNPN and CDR2 SVGIG (reference sequence). This CDR3 is 11 amino acids long. The CDR3 sequence is CAWSVRDSYTF. The CDR3 region has the DNA TGTGCCTGGAGTGTACGGGATAGCTACACCTTC.

The rearrangement links TRBV19 to TRBJ2-3; D perhaps matches TRBD1 (5 bases). V dropped 7 bases and J dropped 0 bases, with 8 bases sitting between them. There are 13 residues in the CDR3. Germline CDR1 and CDR2: LNHDA and SQIVND (reference sequence). The CDR3 is CASKGRSTDTQYF. The CDR3 DNA is TGTGCCAGTAAGGGGCGGAGCACAGATACGCAGTATTTT.

The chain employs TRBV28 and TRBJ2-5, with D possibly TRBD1 on 5 matching bases. The CDR3 runs to 15 residues. Germline CDR1 MDHEN, CDR2 SYDVKM. Trimming cost V 4 bases and J 1 base, with 13 bases left between them. CDR3 in DNA: TGTGCCAGCAGTTCCCCAAACAGGTTCCAAGAGACCCAGTACTTC. Protein sequence: CASSSPNRFQETQYF.

There are a few counts of this clone. The CDR3 nucleotides are TGTGCCAGCAGTCGGGTGTCAGGAGGTATTCAGCCCCAGCATTTT. Amino acids: CASSRVSGGIQPQHF. The rearrangement joins TRBV27 to TRBJ1-5; D remains ambiguous. The germline V and J ends were trimmed by 5 bases and 6 bases, with 17 bases remaining between them. This CDR3 spans 15 amino acids. Germline CDR1 and CDR2: MNHEY and SMNVEV (reference sequence).

The chain carries TRBV7-9 and TRBJ2-2; the D gene is possibly TRBD2 (5 bases). Trimming removed 1 base from V and 4 bases from J, with 13 bases in between. The CDR3 length is 16 residues. Germline-derived CDR1 and CDR2 are SEHNR and FQNEAQ (reference sequence). CDR3 amino acids: CASSLGSGVGTGELFF. CDR3 DNA sequence: TGTGCCAGCAGCTTAGGATCCGGGGTGGGCACCGGGGAGCTGTTTTTT.

This sequence joins TRBV4-1 and TRBJ1-3; D might be TRBD1 (6 bases). Per germline, CDR1 MGHRA and CDR2 YSYEKL. This CDR3 region has 15 residues. The V end was cut by 0 bases, the J end by 3 bases, with 9 bases between. Written as DNA, the CDR3 is TGCGCCAGCAGCCAAGAAGGGACACGTGGAAACACCATATATTTT. Its translation: CASSQEGTRGNTIYF.

This chain uses TRBV2 with TRBJ2-5, with 9 bases that match TRBD2. V trimming: 6 bases; J trimming: 5 bases; junction bases outside the gene matches: 10. The CDR3 sequence is 15 residues long. The germline V gene has CDR1 SNHLY and CDR2 FYNNEI. The CDR3 spells CASRELSGSGETQYF. The CDR3 DNA sequence: TGTGCCAGCAGGGAGCTTAGCGGGAGTGGGGAGACCCAGTACTTC.

The sample holds one count of this clone. The chain recombines TRBV13 with TRBJ2-2, with 10 bases identical to TRBD2. The CDR3 is 17 amino acids. From germline, CDR1 is PRHDT and CDR2 FYEKMQ (reference sequence). The trim removed 5 bases at V and 6 bases at J, leaving 12 bases unmatched. CDR3 in DNA: TGTGCCAGCAGCCACGAGCCGGGACTAGCGACCCCCGGGGAGCTGTTTTTT. Translated: CASSHEPGLATPGELFF.

This chain uses TRBV7-8 with TRBJ1-2, with D tentatively TRBD1 (5 bases). The germline V gene encodes CDR1 SGHVS and CDR2 FQNEAQ. V was clipped by 5 bases and J by 4 bases, with 14 bases between them. This CDR3 is built from 14 residues. CDR3 DNA sequence: TGTGCCAGCAGCCTGGGGCAGGGTAGCTATGGCTACACCTTC. This gives the protein CASSLGQGSYGYTF.

The chain recombines TRBV7-2 with TRBJ1-4; D possibly corresponds to TRBD1 (6 bases). This CDR3 is 15 amino acids long. Germline CDR1 SGHTA, CDR2 FQGNSA. V shed 1 base and J shed 8 bases, with 14 bases lying between them. The CDR3 is CASSLVTGGREKLFF. The DNA for the CDR3 is TGTGCCAGCAGCTTAGTTACGGGGGGCCGCGAAAAACTGTTTTTT.

This rearrangement joins TRBV30 to TRBJ1-4; TRBD1 agrees at 9 bases. The trim removed 3 bases at V and 8 bases at J, leaving 10 bases unmatched. The CDR3 runs 15 residues. CDR1 is GTSNPN, CDR2 SVGIG, per germline (reference sequence). The CDR3 sequence: CAWSDKQGAEEKLFF. For the CDR3, the DNA is TGTGCCTGGAGCGATAAACAGGGGGCGGAGGAAAAACTGTTTTTT.

The J gene is TRBJ1-3, the V gene TRBV3-1 (or the pseudogene TRBV3-2); D perhaps matches TRBD1 (5 bases). There are 15 residues in the CDR3. Germline V CDR1 and CDR2: LGHDT, YNNKEL (reference sequence). Trimming left V 5 bases short and J 4 bases short, with 15 bases between. The CDR3 here is CASSFDRAAGNTIYF. The CDR3 DNA reads as TGTGCCAGCAGCTTCGACAGAGCCGCCGGAAACACCATATATTTT.

This chain links TRBV12-5 with TRBJ1-5; no clear D. Germline CDR1 is LGHNT and CDR2 is FRNRAP. The CDR3 loop spans 12 amino acids. V was trimmed by 2 bases and J by 5 bases, leaving 4 bases between them. The CDR3 region has the DNA TGTGCTAGTGGTTTGCCGGATCAGCCCCAGCATTTT. It translates to CASGLPDQPQHF.

The chain recombines TRBV6-5 with TRBJ1-2; 7 bases map to TRBD1. The V gene end was trimmed by 4 bases and the J gene end by 3 bases; junction bases not matched to a gene: 8. The germline CDR1 and CDR2 sequences are MNHEY and SVGAGI. This CDR3 is 15 amino acids long. This chain's CDR3 is CASSSPRDSHYGYTF. CDR3 nucleotides: TGTGCCAGCAGTTCTCCCCGGGACAGCCACTATGGCTACACCTTC.

This chain links TRBV3-1 (or the pseudogene TRBV3-2) with TRBJ2-7; weak D call: TRBD1 (5 bases). The CDR3 is 16 amino acids. V lost 0 bases, J lost 2 bases, and 14 bases lay in between. Germline lookup yields CDR1 LGHDT and CDR2 YNNKEL (reference sequence). The CDR3 is CASSQDLGHLTYEQYF. The CDR3 DNA sequence: TGTGCCAGCAGCCAAGATCTTGGACACCTTACCTACGAGCAGTACTTC.